The present entry profiles one T cell receptor (beta chain) with its context. The CDR3 has 15 residues. Germline CDR1 MDHEN, CDR2 SYDVKM. The junction had 5 bases not matched to a gene; V was cut back by 1 base and J by 4 bases. This record comes from a study of blood T cell repertoires in COVID-19. The table came from immunoSEQ multiplex PCR; TCRdb's copy has only in-frame clones and leaves some out. The sample comprises 150,000 to 200,000 clones, 85% to 90% of which are singletons, and roughly 9.7% rests with the top ten. The chain joins TRBV28 to TRBJ2-7, with 9 bases fitting TRBD2. This TCR was sampled from a woman aged 55-70 years with COVID-19, enrolled during active disease. Sample: peripheral blood. The CDR3 loop is CASSLYETSGYEQYF. The DNA for the CDR3 is TGTGCCAGCAGTTTATACGAGACTAGCGGTTACGAGCAGTACTTC.